A selection of T cell receptor beta chains follows, all from one sample in a study of neurological immune-mediated disorders. TCRdb re-called the 5' RACE reads through MiXCR, storing one row per CDR3 protein. Here the sample spans approximately 89,000 distinct CDR3 sequences, over 10% being singletons. Sequencing was performed on PBMCs. Receptor source: a female donor with HTLV-1-associated myelopathy (HAM/TSP). Both conserved end residues are part of each CDR3. The order of the fields is J gene, D gene, V gene, clone size, CDR3 DNA, CDR3 protein. D genes are given only for firm matches. A row's size may be missing; if present it is once, few, many or a size class.

>TRBJ2-1|NA|TRBV20-1|many
TGCAGTGCTAGTCGGGCCTCCCTTTTCACTGAGCAGTTCTTC
CSASRASLFTEQFF
>TRBJ2-3|NA|TRBV7-9|many
TGTGCCAGCAGCTTGACAATTGATACGCAGTATTTT
CASSLTIDTQYF
>TRBJ2-3|TRBD1|TRBV5-1|many
TGCGCCAGCAGCTTGCCGGGACAGGGGGACGATACGCAGTATTTT
CASSLPGQGDDTQYF
>TRBJ2-6|TRBD1|TRBV27|many
TGTGCCAGCAGTTTATCGCGGACAGGGAAATCTGGGGCCAACGTCCTGACTTTC
CASSLSRTGKSGANVLTF
>TRBJ2-2|NA|TRBV10-3|many
TGTGCCATCAGACCGGGTTGGGCGAACACCGGGGAGCTGTTTTTT
CAIRPGWANTGELFF
>TRBJ2-1|TRBD2|TRBV7-9|many
TGTGCCAGCAGCCCTCTGGGGGGGAACGCCTACAATGAGCAGTTCTTC
CASSPLGGNAYNEQFF
>TRBJ2-5|TRBD2|TRBV7-2|many
TGTGCCAGCAGCCGGACTAGCGGGGCTGAGACCCAGTACTTC
CASSRTSGAETQYF
>TRBJ2-3|NA|TRBV20-1|many
TGCAGTGCTAGATATTTCGGGGGCGGCACAGATACGCAGTATTTT
CSARYFGGGTDTQYF
>TRBJ2-7|NA|TRBV6-2/TRBV6-3|many
TGTGCCAGCAGCCCCCTACTCACGTCGGGCTACGAGCAGTACTTC
CASSPLLTSGYEQYF
>TRBJ2-7|NA|TRBV12-3/TRBV12-4|many
TGTGCCAGCAGTTTAGCCCCGACGAGCGAGCAGTACTTC
CASSLAPTSEQYF
>TRBJ2-1|NA|TRBV25-1|many
TGTGCCAGCAGTGAGCCGGGGACCTACAATGAGCAGTTCTTC
CASSEPGTYNEQFF
>TRBJ2-1|TRBD2|TRBV5-1|NA
TGCGCCAGCAGCATAAAAAGAAGACTAGCCTATGAGCAGTTCTTC
CASSIKRRLAYEQFF
>TRBJ2-7|TRBD1|TRBV27|many
TGTGCCAGCAGTTTATACGGACAGGGCTGGTACGAGCAGTACTTC
CASSLYGQGWYEQYF
>TRBJ1-1|TRBD1|TRBV6-5|many
TGTGCCAGCAGACGCGGACAGGGGGCGCTTCCCACTGAAGCTTTCTTT
CASRRGQGALPTEAFF
>TRBJ2-7|NA|TRBV28|NA
TGTGCCAGCAGCTCCCCCGGGACAACCTACGAGCAGTACTTC
CASSSPGTTYEQYF
>TRBJ2-6|TRBD1|TRBV6-2/TRBV6-3|NA
TGTGCCAGCAGCCGCGTAAGGGGGACAGGGGTGCGCTCTGGGGCCAACGTCCTGACTTTC
CASSRVRGTGVRSGANVLTF
>TRBJ1-5|NA|TRBV2|many
TGTGCCAGCAGTGGACAGTCCTATCAGCCCCAGCATTTT
CASSGQSYQPQHF
>TRBJ2-1|TRBD1|TRBV7-3|few
TGTGCCAGCAGCTTAACGGTGGACAGGGAGCATGAGCAGTTCTTC
CASSLTVDREHEQFF
>TRBJ1-5|NA|TRBV28|many
TGTGCCAGCAGCCCTCGGGGACCTAGCAATCAGCCCCAGCATTTT
CASSPRGPSNQPQHF
>TRBJ2-2|TRBD1|TRBV7-2|once
TGTGCCAGCAGCCGGACAGGGTACGGGGAGCTGTTTTTT
CASSRTGYGELFF
>TRBJ1-2|NA|TRBV28|many
TGTGCCAGCAGTTTTGGACCCCTAAGACACTATGGCTACACCTTC
CASSFGPLRHYGYTF
>TRBJ1-2|TRBD1|TRBV6-2/TRBV6-3|many
TGTGCCAGCAGCCGGGACAGGGCTGGCTACACCTTC
CASSRDRAGYTF
>TRBJ2-7|NA|TRBV20-1|many
TGCAGTGCTAGTAAAGGGACTGACTTCTACGAGCAGTACTTC
CSASKGTDFYEQYF
>TRBJ2-3|TRBD1|TRBV5-1|many
TGCGCCAGCGATACCGGGACAGGGGGCACAGATACGCAGTATTTT
CASDTGTGGTDTQYF
>TRBJ2-7|TRBD1|TRBV28|NA
TGTGCCAGCAACCCCATCGGGACAGGGGTCCCTGAGCAGTACTTC
CASNPIGTGVPEQYF
>TRBJ1-1|NA|TRBV12-3/TRBV12-4|many
TGTGCCAGCAGCACCCAGGCCCTCTTGCGCTTT
CASSTQALLRF
>TRBJ2-2|TRBD1|TRBV11-2|many
TGTGCCAGCAGCTTAGGGACAGGGCTGAACACCGGGGAGCTGTTTTTT
CASSLGTGLNTGELFF
>TRBJ2-3|NA|TRBV28|many
TGTGCCTCACGGGGGACAGACACAGATACGCAGTATTTT
CASRGTDTDTQYF
>TRBJ2-3|NA|TRBV5-1|NA
TGCGCCAGCAGCTTGGGTATAGATACGCAGTATTTT
CASSLGIDTQYF
>TRBJ2-7|NA|TRBV28|many
TGTGCCAGCAGTTTCCTGGGATCCCTTGCAGAGCAGTACTTC
CASSFLGSLAEQYF
>TRBJ1-1|NA|TRBV20-1|many
TGCAGTGCTTGCAGAGAACCGGGATACACTGAAGCTTTCTTT
CSACREPGYTEAFF
>TRBJ2-1|TRBD1|TRBV20-1|many
TGCAGTGCCTCACGACAGGGGGGAGCCCATGAGCAGTTCTTC
CSASRQGGAHEQFF
>TRBJ2-6|NA|TRBV9|many
TGTGCCAGCAGCGTAGATCTTGGGGCCAACGTCCTGACTTTC
CASSVDLGANVLTF
>TRBJ2-1|TRBD2|TRBV20-1|many
TGCAGTGCTAGTATGGCCGGGGGGTGGGATGAGCAGTTCTTC
CSASMAGGWDEQFF
>TRBJ1-1|TRBD1|TRBV7-2|many
TGTGCCAGCAGCTTATGGGCAGGGGGGGTTCGAACTGAAGCTTTCTTT
CASSLWAGGVRTEAFF
>TRBJ2-3|NA|TRBV29-1|many
TGCAGCGTCCCCCTGGGGGGGGGCTTTTCCCCCGCAGATACGCAGTATTTT
CSVPLGGGFSPADTQYF
>TRBJ1-1|NA|TRBV5-1|many
TGCGCCAGCAGTCCCGGGTTGGGCACTGAAGCTTTCTTT
CASSPGLGTEAFF
>TRBJ2-7|TRBD1|TRBV5-1|many
TGCGCCAGCAGCCTCCGGGACAGCTACGAGCAGTACTTC
CASSLRDSYEQYF
>TRBJ2-1|TRBD2|TRBV7-2|many
TGTGCCACCACTAGCGGGGGGTGGCCTAGCTCCTACAATGAGCAGTTCTTC
CATTSGGWPSSYNEQFF
>TRBJ1-1|NA|TRBV5-6|many
TGTGCCAGCAGCCTACAAATGAGTCTGAACACTGAAGCTTTCTTT
CASSLQMSLNTEAFF
>TRBJ2-7|TRBD2|TRBV20-1|many
TGCAGTGCTAGGGTTGGGGTTAGCGGGGATACCTACGAGCAGTACTTC
CSARVGVSGDTYEQYF